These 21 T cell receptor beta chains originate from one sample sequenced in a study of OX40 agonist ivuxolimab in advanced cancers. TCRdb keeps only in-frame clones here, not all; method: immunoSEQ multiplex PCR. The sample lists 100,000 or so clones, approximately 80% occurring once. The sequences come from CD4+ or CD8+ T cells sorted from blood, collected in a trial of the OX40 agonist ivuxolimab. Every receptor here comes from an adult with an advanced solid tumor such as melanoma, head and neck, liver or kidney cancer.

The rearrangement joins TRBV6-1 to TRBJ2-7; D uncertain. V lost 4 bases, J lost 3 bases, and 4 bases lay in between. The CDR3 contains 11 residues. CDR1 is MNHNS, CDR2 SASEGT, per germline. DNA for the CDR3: TGTGCCAGCAGTGTGAACTACGAGCAGTACTTC. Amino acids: CASSVNYEQYF.

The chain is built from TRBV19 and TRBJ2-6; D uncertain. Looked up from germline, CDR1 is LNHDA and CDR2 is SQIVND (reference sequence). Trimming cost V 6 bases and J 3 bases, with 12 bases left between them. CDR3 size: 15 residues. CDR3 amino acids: CASSPSVDGANVLTF. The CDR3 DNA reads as TGTGCCAGTAGCCCTTCCGTCGATGGGGCCAACGTCCTGACTTTC.

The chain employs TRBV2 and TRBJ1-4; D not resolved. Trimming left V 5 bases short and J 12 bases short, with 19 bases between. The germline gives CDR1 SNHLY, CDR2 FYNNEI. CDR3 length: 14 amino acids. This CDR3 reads CASSPLTTSVELFF. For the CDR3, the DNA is TGTGCCAGCAGTCCTCTTACCACCTCGGTGGAACTGTTTTTT.

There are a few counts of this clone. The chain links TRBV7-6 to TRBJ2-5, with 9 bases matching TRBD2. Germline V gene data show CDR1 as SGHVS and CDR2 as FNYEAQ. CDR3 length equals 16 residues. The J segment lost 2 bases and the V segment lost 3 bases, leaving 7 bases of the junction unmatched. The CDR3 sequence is CASSFQTSGKQETQYF. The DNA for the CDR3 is TGTGCCAGCAGCTTCCAGACTAGCGGAAAACAAGAGACCCAGTACTTC.

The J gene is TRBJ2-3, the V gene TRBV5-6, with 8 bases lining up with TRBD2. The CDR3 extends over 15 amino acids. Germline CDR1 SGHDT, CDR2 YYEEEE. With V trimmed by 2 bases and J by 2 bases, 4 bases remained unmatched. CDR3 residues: CASSLAGEHTDTQYF. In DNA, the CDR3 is TGTGCCAGCAGCTTAGCGGGGGAACACACAGATACGCAGTATTTT.

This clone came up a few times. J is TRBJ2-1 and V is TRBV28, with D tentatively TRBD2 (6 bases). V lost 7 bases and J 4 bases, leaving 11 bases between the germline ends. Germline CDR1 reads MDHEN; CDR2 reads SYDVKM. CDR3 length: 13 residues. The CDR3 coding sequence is TGTGCCAGCAACCGGGACTTTTACAATGAGCAGTTCTTC. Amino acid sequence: CASNRDFYNEQFF.

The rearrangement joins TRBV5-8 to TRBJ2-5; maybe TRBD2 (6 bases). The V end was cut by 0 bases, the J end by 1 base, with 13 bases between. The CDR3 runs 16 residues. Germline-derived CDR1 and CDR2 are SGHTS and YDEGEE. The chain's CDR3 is CASSLGWGAGQETQYF. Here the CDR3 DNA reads TGTGCCAGCAGCTTGGGATGGGGAGCGGGCCAAGAGACCCAGTACTTC.

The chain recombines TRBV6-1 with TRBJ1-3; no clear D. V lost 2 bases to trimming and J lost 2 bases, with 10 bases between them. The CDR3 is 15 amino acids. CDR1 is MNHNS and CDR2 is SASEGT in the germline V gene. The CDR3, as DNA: TGTGCCAGCAGTGAAAACCTCTTTGCTGGAAACACCATATATTTT. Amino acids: CASSENLFAGNTIYF.

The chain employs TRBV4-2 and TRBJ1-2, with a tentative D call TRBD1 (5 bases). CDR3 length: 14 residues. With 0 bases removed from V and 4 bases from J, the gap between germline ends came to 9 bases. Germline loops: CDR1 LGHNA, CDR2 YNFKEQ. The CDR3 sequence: CASSQDKQAYGYTF. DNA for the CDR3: TGTGCCAGCAGCCAAGATAAACAGGCCTATGGCTACACCTTC.

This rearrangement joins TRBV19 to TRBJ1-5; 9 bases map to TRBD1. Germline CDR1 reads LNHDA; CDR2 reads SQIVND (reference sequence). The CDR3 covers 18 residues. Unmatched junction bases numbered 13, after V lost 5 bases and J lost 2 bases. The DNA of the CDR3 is TGTGCCAGTAGTTCGTCGACAGGGGGGACGCTTGGCAATCAGCCCCAGCATTTT. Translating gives CASSSSTGGTLGNQPQHF. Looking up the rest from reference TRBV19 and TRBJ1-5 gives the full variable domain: DGGITQSPKYLFRKEGQNVTLSCEQNLNHDAMYWYRQDPGQGLRLIYYSQIVNDFQKGDIAEGYSVSREKKESFPLTVTSAQKNPTAFYLCASSSSTGGTLGNQPQHFGDGTRLSIL.

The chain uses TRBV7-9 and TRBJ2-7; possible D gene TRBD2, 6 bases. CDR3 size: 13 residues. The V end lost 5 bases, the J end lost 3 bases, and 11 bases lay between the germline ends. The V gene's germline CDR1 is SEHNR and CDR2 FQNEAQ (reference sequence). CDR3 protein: CASSRSGYYEQYF. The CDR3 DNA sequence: TGTGCCAGCAGCCGTAGCGGCTACTACGAGCAGTACTTC.

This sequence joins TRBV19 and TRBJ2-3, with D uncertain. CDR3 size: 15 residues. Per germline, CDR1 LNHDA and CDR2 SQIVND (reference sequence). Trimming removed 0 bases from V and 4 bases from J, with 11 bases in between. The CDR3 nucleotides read TGTGCCAGTAGTATAGATCAAGGGCCAGCAGATACGCAGTATTTT. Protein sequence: CASSIDQGPADTQYF.

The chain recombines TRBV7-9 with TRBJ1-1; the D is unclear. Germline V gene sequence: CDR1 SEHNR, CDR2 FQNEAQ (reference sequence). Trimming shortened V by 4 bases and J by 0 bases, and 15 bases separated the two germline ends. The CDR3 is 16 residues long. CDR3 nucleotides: TGTGCCAGCAGCTCCCTAGCGCTTTCCTTGAACACTGAAGCTTTCTTT. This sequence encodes CASSSLALSLNTEAFF.

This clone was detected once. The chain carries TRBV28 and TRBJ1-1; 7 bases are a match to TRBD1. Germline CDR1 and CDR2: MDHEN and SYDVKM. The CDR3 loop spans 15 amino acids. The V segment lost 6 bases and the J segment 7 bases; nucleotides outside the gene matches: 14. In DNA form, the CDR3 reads TGTGCCAGCAGACGCTCGGACAGGAGAGGGGGTGAAGCTTTCTTT. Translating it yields CASRRSDRRGGEAFF. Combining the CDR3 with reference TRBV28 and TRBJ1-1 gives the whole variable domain DVKVTQSSRYLVKRTGEKVFLECVQDMDHENMFWYRQDPGLGLRLIYFSYDVKMKEKGDIPEGYSVSREKKERFSLILESASTNQTSMYLCASRRSDRRGGEAFFGQGTRLTVV.

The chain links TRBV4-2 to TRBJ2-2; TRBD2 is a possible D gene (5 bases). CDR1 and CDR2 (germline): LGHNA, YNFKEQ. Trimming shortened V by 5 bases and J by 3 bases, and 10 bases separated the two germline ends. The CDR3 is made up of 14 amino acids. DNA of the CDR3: TGTGCCAGCAGCACTAGTTTTTACACCGGGGAGCTGTTTTTT. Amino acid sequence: CASSTSFYTGELFF.

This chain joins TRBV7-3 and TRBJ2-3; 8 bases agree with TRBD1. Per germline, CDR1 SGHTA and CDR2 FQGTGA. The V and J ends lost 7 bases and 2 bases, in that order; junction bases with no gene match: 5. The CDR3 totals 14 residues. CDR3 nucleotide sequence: TGTGCCAGCACCGAGACAGGGGCCACAGATACGCAGTATTTT. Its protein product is CASTETGATDTQYF. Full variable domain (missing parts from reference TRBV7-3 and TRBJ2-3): GAGVSQTPSNKVTEKGKYVELRCDPISGHTALYWYRQSLGQGPEFLIYFQGTGAADDSGLPNDRFFAVRPEGSVSTLKIQRTERGDSAVYLCASTETGATDTQYFGPGTRLTVL.

CDR3 loop: CASSRQPLYGYTF. CDR3 DNA: TGTGCCAGCAGTCGACAGCCCCTCTATGGCTACACCTTC. J is TRBJ1-2 and V is TRBV2; a possible D gene is TRBD1 (5 bases). V gave up 5 bases and J gave up 4 bases, with 11 bases separating them. There are 13 residues in the CDR3. Germline V gene data show CDR1 as SNHLY and CDR2 as FYNNEI.

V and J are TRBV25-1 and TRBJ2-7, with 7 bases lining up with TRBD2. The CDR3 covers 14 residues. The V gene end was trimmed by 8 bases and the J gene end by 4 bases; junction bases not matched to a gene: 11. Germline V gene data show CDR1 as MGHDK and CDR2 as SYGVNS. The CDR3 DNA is TGTGCCAGCGGGGAGGGGATGATTCCGTACGAGCAGTACTTC. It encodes CASGEGMIPYEQYF.

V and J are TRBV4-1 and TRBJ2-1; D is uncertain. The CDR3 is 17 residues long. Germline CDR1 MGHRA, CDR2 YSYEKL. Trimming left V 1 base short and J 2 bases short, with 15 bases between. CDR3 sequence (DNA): TGCGCCAGCAGCCAAGTAGATATGGGGTTCGCCTACAATGAGCAGTTCTTC. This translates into CASSQVDMGFAYNEQFF.

The CDR3 is CASSPQGGSYEQFF. The CDR3 nucleotides read TGTGCCAGCAGCCCACAGGGCGGGAGCTATGAGCAGTTCTTC. The chain joins TRBV7-9 to TRBJ2-1, with D perhaps matching TRBD2 (7 bases). Germline lookup yields CDR1 SEHNR and CDR2 FQNEAQ (reference sequence). CDR3 size: 14 residues. V lost 5 bases and J lost 8, with 16 bases in between.

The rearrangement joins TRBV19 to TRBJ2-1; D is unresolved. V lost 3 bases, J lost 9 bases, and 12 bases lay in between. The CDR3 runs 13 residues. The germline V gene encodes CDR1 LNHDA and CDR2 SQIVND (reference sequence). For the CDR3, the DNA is TGTGCCAGTAGTATCCACCGTAACGGTGAGCAGTTCTTC. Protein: CASSIHRNGEQFF.